A selection of T cell receptor beta chains follows, all from one sample in a study of CD8+CD57+ T cells in acquired aplastic anemia. MiXCR, applied by TCRdb to the reads, yields one record per CDR3 protein. This sample yields about 120,000 distinct CDR3 sequences, of which 55% to 60% are seen a single time; 25% to 30% belongs to the top ten. Sequenced input: sorted CD4+, CD8+, or CD8+CD57+ T cells (not recorded which) from PBMCs. The receptors here all came from a human donor with aplastic anemia. Each CDR3 is given with its conserved first and last residue. Fields, in order: D gene, clone size, J gene, V gene, CDR3 DNA, CDR3 protein. The D gene is left open where the match is weak. Where a row states a size, it is once, few, many or the class of an expanded clone; other rows omit it.

TRBD1,.,TRBJ1-2,TRBV10-3,TGTGCCATCAGTGACGGGACAGGGGGCGGCTATGGCTACACCTTC,CAISDGTGGGYGYTF
TRBD1,once,TRBJ2-5,TRBV29-1,TGCAGCGCCCAAGGGGGCAGGGGGCGGACAGAGACCCAGTACTTC,CSAQGGRGRTETQYF
.,medium-sized,TRBJ2-7,TRBV7-9,TGTGCCAGCAGCTTTAGGGACTGGGGGAGGTACGAGCAGTACTTC,CASSFRDWGRYEQYF
.,.,TRBJ1-3,TRBV25-1,TGTGCCAGCCAACATGGTGGGGCTGGAAACACCATATATTTT,CASQHGGAGNTIYF
.,.,TRBJ1-1,TRBV2,TGTGCCAGCAGTCTCCAGGGCCGTAACACTGAAGCTTTCTTT,CASSLQGRNTEAFF
.,.,TRBJ2-1,TRBV29-1,TGCAGCGACCAGGACAGTTCCTACAATGAGCAGTTCTTC,CSDQDSSYNEQFF
TRBD2,many,TRBJ2-5,TRBV29-1,TGCAGCGTTGAAGGGACTAGCGGGTTACAAGAGACCCAGTACTTC,CSVEGTSGLQETQYF
.,many,TRBJ2-3,TRBV6-1,TGTGCCAGCAGACAGCAGGGGGGGAGCACAGATACGCAGTATTTT,CASRQQGGSTDTQYF
.,few,TRBJ1-6,TRBV10-3,TGTGCCATCTCTTACGACAATAATTCACCCCTCCACTTT,CAISYDNNSPLHF
.,.,TRBJ2-7,TRBV24-1,TGTGCCACCAGTGACTCCAGGGGTCTAGGCCTCTACGAGCAGTACTTC,CATSDSRGLGLYEQYF
TRBD1,.,TRBJ2-7,TRBV19,TGTGCCAGTAGTATACGGGACAGCTACGAGCAGTACTTC,CASSIRDSYEQYF
TRBD1,.,TRBJ1-1,TRBV24-1,TGTGCCACCAGTGAACCGAGACAGGGTACTGAAGCTTTCTTT,CATSEPRQGTEAFF
.,few,TRBJ2-5,TRBV2,TGTGCCAGCAGTGAGCTGTCAGACCACCAAGAGACCCAGTACTTC,CASSELSDHQETQYF
.,.,TRBJ2-7,TRBV9,TGTGCCAATAAACAGGGAACCGAGCAGTACTTC,CANKQGTEQYF
TRBD2,.,TRBJ2-5,TRBV7-2,TGTGCCAGCAGCTTCAGACTAGCGGGGGGTTCTGGGACCCAGTACTTC,CASSFRLAGGSGTQYF
.,.,TRBJ2-7,TRBV28,TGTGCCAGCGCGCTGGTAGCCTACTACGAGCAGTACTTC,CASALVAYYEQYF
TRBD1,.,TRBJ2-3,TRBV27,TGTGCCAGCAGTCTAGGACAGGTCCTCAGCACAGATACGCAGTATTTT,CASSLGQVLSTDTQYF
.,.,TRBJ2-1,TRBV5-1,TGCGCCAGCAGCTTAGTCGGGATGGGTTACAATGAGCAGTTCTTC,CASSLVGMGYNEQFF
TRBD2,.,TRBJ2-3,TRBV24-1,TGTGCCACCAGTGATTGGAGCGGGAGCTCGGCAGATACGCAGTATTTT,CATSDWSGSSADTQYF
TRBD2,.,TRBJ2-5,TRBV10-3,TGTGCCATCACGGCTAGCGGGGCAAAAGAGACCCAGTACTTC,CAITASGAKETQYF
TRBD1,.,TRBJ1-5,TRBV11-2,TGTGCCAGCAGCCTACAGGGACAGGGCCGCAATCAGCCCCAGCATTTT,CASSLQGQGRNQPQHF
TRBD2,.,TRBJ2-7,TRBV2,TGTGCCAGCGAAAGGGACTACACCTCCTACGAGCAGTACTTC,CASERDYTSYEQYF
TRBD1,.,TRBJ1-6,TRBV15,TGTGCCACCAGCGGGGGACAGGAGTATTCACCCCTCCACTTT,CATSGGQEYSPLHF